These 17 T cell receptor beta chains share one sample of origin, sequenced in a study of regulatory T cells in long-lasting Graves disease. Indicated time point: persistent/refractory GD, antithyroid drugs over 5 years with positive TRAb. The authors made the TCR library using RNA they extracted from PBMCs. Through Arm-PCR of CDR3 regions and iRepertoire HTBI primers, TCR beta libraries were built. One entry per CDR3 protein, called by TCRdb with MiXCR from the multiplex PCR reads. The sample shows approximately 690,000 distinct CDR3 sequences, 30% of them seen only once. Sequencing was performed on peripheral blood mononuclear cells (PBMCs), taken when the disease was refractory, from a patient treated with antithyroid drugs. The receptors originated from a female donor with Graves disease.

In this sample, this clonotype turned up a few times. The rearrangement joins TRBV5-1 to TRBJ1-2, with no clear D. The CDR3 is 14 amino acids. The V and J ends lost 0 bases and 8 bases respectively, with 14 bases between them. The V gene's germline CDR1 is SGHRS and CDR2 YFSETQ. The CDR3 loop is CASSLGSGNGGYTF. DNA of the CDR3: TGCGCCAGCAGCTTGGGCTCGGGGAATGGAGGCTACACCTTC.

The sample holds a few counts of this clonotype. This chain links TRBV20-1 with TRBJ1-5; TRBD1 is a possible D gene (5 bases). V was shortened by 6 bases and J by 4 bases, with 19 bases between the two germline ends. CDR1 is DFQATT and CDR2 is SNEGSKA in the germline V gene (reference sequence). The CDR3 consists of 15 residues. The CDR3 here is CSAPSIREGNQPQHF. The CDR3 DNA is TGCAGTGCCCCATCCATCAGGGAGGGGAATCAGCCCCAGCATTTT.

Remarks on this clonotype: One end of the junction does not line up with germline, which may come from a read error. The V and J genes are TRBV19 and TRBJ2-7; D uncertain. This CDR3 has 12 residues. The germline V gene has CDR1 LNHDA and CDR2 SQIVND (reference sequence). As DNA, the CDR3 is TGTGCCAGTAGCATAGACGGGTACGAGCAGTACTTC. This translates into CASSIDGYEQYF.

The chain has TRBV25-1 and TRBJ1-5; D unresolved. The CDR3 has 17 amino acids. V lost 1 base to trimming and J lost 0 bases, with 13 bases between them. Per germline, CDR1 MGHDK and CDR2 SYGVNS. CDR3 sequence reads: CASSESGSGYSNQPQHF. The DNA for the CDR3 is TGTGCCAGCAGTGAATCTGGGTCAGGTTATAGCAATCAGCCCCAGCATTTT. The complete variable domain, with remaining parts taken from reference TRBV25-1 and TRBJ1-5, reads EADIYQTPRYLVIGTGKKITLECSQTMGHDKMYWYQQDPGMELHLIHYSYGVNSTEKGDLSSESTVSRIRTEHFPLTLESARPSHTSQYLCASSESGSGYSNQPQHFGDGTRLSIL.

The rearrangement uses TRBV28 and TRBJ2-5, with 8 bases fitting TRBD1. V shed 4 bases, J shed 0 bases, and the junction held 4 bases outside the gene matches. Germline-derived CDR1 and CDR2 are MDHEN and SYDVKM. This CDR3 comprises 15 residues. CDR3 nucleotide sequence: TGTGCCAGCAGTTCCCGGGACAGGCACCAAGAGACCCAGTACTTC. As protein: CASSSRDRHQETQYF.

The table lists this clonotype with a few counts. This chain joins TRBV27 and TRBJ1-2; D is perhaps TRBD1 (5 bases). This CDR3 spans 16 amino acids. The germline CDR1 and CDR2 sequences are MNHEY and SMNVEV (reference sequence). Trimming pared 5 bases from V and 4 bases from J, leaving 20 bases between. The CDR3 sequence: CASSPDSRGGSYGYTF. CDR3 in DNA: TGTGCCAGCAGTCCCGACAGCCGGGGGGGGAGCTATGGCTACACCTTC.

The chain joins TRBV30 to TRBJ2-7; no clear D. The length of the CDR3 is 12 residues. V lost 3 bases to trimming and J lost 7 bases, with 13 bases between them. Germline assignment: CDR1 GTSNPN and CDR2 SVGIG (reference sequence). The DNA for the CDR3 is TGTGCCTGGAGCCAAACAAGTGGGGAGCAGTACTTC. Its translation is CAWSQTSGEQYF.

This clonotype has a handful of counts. The rearrangement joins TRBV28 to TRBJ1-2; weak D call: TRBD1 (5 bases). The CDR3 has 15 amino acids. Trimming shortened V by 6 bases and J by 3 bases, and 17 bases separated the two germline ends. CDR1 MDHEN and CDR2 SYDVKM come from the germline V gene. CDR3 nucleotides: TGTGCCAGCAGAATTCGGGACGGTGGTTACTATGGCTACACCTTC. This codes for CASRIRDGGYYGYTF.

This clonotype was seen only a few times. The V and J genes are TRBV27 and TRBJ2-5; 8 positions agree with TRBD1. This CDR3 spans 12 amino acids. Germline V CDR1 and CDR2: MNHEY, SMNVEV (reference sequence). Trimming took 6 bases from V and 6 from J; bases not matched to a gene: 3. The CDR3 here is CASRDRVKTQYF. The CDR3 nucleotides read TGTGCCAGCAGGGACAGGGTTAAGACCCAGTACTTC.

This clonotype occurred a few times. The chain combines TRBV7-2 with TRBJ1-2, with D unresolved. V gave up 5 bases and J gave up 2 bases, with 9 bases separating them. This CDR3 has 13 amino acids. In germline, CDR1 is SGHTA, CDR2 FQGNSA. This chain's CDR3 is CASSVYGNYGYTF. The CDR3 coding sequence is TGTGCCAGCAGCGTTTACGGGAACTATGGCTACACCTTC.

This clonotype has a count of ten or more. The V call is TRBV9, the J call TRBJ2-5; 7 nucleotides agree with TRBD1. The junction had 2 bases not matched to a gene; V was cut back by 3 bases and J by 0 bases. This CDR3 contains 14 residues. CDR1 is SGDLS, CDR2 YYNGEE, per germline. CDR3 amino acids: CASSGDRDQETQYF. The CDR3 DNA follows: TGTGCCAGCAGCGGTGACAGGGACCAAGAGACCCAGTACTTC.

The gene calls are TRBV20-1 and TRBJ1-1; 9 bases are a match to TRBD1. The germline V gene has CDR1 DFQATT and CDR2 SNEGSKA (reference sequence). This CDR3 has 15 amino acids. After removal of 2 bases from V and 1 base from J, the junction contained 5 bases not matched to a gene. In DNA form, the CDR3 reads TGCAGTGCTAGAATAAGACAGGGGGGGAACACTGAAGCTTTCTTT. It encodes CSARIRQGGNTEAFF.

This clonotype was recorded a few times. This sequence joins TRBV7-3 and TRBJ2-7; D is undetermined. This CDR3 is built from 12 residues. Germline V gives CDR1 SGHTA, CDR2 FQGTGA. The V gene lost 5 bases and the J gene lost 5 bases, with 10 bases spanning the gap. The CDR3 region is CASSPHPDEQYF. The CDR3 region has the DNA TGTGCCAGCAGCCCACACCCGGACGAGCAGTACTTC. The full variable domain, with the rest looked up from reference TRBV7-3 and TRBJ2-7, is GAGVSQTPSNKVTEKGKYVELRCDPISGHTALYWYRQSLGQGPEFLIYFQGTGAADDSGLPNDRFFAVRPEGSVSTLKIQRTERGDSAVYLCASSPHPDEQYFGPGTRLTVT.

This clonotype turned up a few times. The chain links TRBV15 to TRBJ1-1, with D perhaps matching TRBD1 (6 bases). In germline, CDR1 is LNHNV, CDR2 YYDKDF (reference sequence). The CDR3 contains 16 residues. Trimming removed 0 bases from V and 5 bases from J, with 16 bases in between. CDR3 in amino acids: CATSREGGPLGTEAFF. The CDR3 DNA is TGTGCCACCAGCAGAGAAGGGGGACCCCTTGGGACTGAAGCTTTCTTT.

This clonotype was seen a few times. The genes are TRBV4-2 and TRBJ1-1; D is undetermined. V was pared by 3 bases and J by 4 bases, with 9 bases between. The germline CDR1 and CDR2 sequences are LGHNA and YNFKEQ. The CDR3 sequence is 13 residues long. The chain's CDR3 is CASSHNRATEAFF. CDR3 in DNA: TGTGCCAGCAGCCACAACCGGGCCACTGAAGCTTTCTTT.

This clonotype was observed a single time. The chain employs TRBV5-6 and TRBJ1-1; 12 nucleotides agree with TRBD1. The V gene end was trimmed by 5 bases and the J gene end by 4 bases; junction bases not matched to a gene: 3. This CDR3 is 14 amino acids long. CDR1 is SGHDT, CDR2 YYEEEE, per germline. The CDR3 sequence: CASRPGQGATEAFF. Here the CDR3 DNA reads TGTGCCAGCAGGCCGGGACAGGGGGCCACTGAAGCTTTCTTT.

This clonotype was counted a few times. The chain uses TRBV11-2 and TRBJ2-3; D is perhaps TRBD2 (5 bases). Germline V gene data show CDR1 as SGHAT and CDR2 as FQNNGV. V lost 7 bases and J 0 bases, leaving 11 bases between the germline ends. The CDR3 runs 14 residues. The CDR3 DNA is TGTGCCAGCACCCCCGCGGGTAGCACAGATACGCAGTATTTT. Residues: CASTPAGSTDTQYF.